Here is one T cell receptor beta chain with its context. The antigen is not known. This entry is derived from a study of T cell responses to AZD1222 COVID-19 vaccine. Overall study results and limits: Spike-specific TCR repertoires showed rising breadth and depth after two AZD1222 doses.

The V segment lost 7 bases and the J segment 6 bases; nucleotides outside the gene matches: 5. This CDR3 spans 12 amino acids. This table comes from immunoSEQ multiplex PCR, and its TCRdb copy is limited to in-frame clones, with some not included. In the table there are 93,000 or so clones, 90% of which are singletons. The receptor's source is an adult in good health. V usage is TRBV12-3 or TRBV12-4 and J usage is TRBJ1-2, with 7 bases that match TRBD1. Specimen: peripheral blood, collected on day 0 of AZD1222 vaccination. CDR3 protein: CASTVTGDGYTF. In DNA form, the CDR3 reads TGTGCCAGCACTGTCACAGGGGATGGCTACACCTTC.